These 27 T cell receptor beta chains originate from one sample sequenced in a study of blood T cell repertoires in COVID-19. Sequenced by immunoSEQ multiplex PCR; TCRdb stores in-frame clones only, minus some. This table holds hundreds of thousands of clones, roughly 87% found once. The sample comprised peripheral blood. The origin of the receptors is a man aged 18-30 years with active or convalescent COVID-19.

The chain carries TRBV5-4 and TRBJ2-5; D may be TRBD2 (7 bases). Trimming took off 2 bases at V and 1 base at J, with 12 bases between the two ends. There are 15 residues in the CDR3. Per germline, CDR1 SGHNT and CDR2 YYREEE (reference sequence). The CDR3: CASSFRRGPQETQYF. In DNA form, the CDR3 reads TGTGCCAGCAGCTTCCGGCGGGGGCCCCAAGAGACCCAGTACTTC.

This clone appeared a few times. This chain uses TRBV19 with TRBJ2-7; D might be TRBD1 (5 bases). V was clipped by 11 bases and J by 1 base, with 12 bases between them. The length of the CDR3 is 12 residues. Germline assignment: CDR1 LNHDA and CDR2 SQIVND (reference sequence). The CDR3 nucleotides are TGTGCCGTAACAGGACCGTCCTACGAGCAGTACTTC. This translates into CAVTGPSYEQYF.

This rearrangement joins TRBV18 to TRBJ1-5, with 8 bases aligning to TRBD1. The CDR3 extends over 14 amino acids. The ends lost 6 bases at V and 6 bases at J; junction bases unmatched: 7. The V gene's germline CDR1 is KGHSH and CDR2 LQKENI. CDR3 DNA sequence: TGTGCCAGCTCGGACAGGGACGTTACTCAGCCCCAGCATTTT. This encodes CASSDRDVTQPQHF. Combining the CDR3 with reference TRBV18 and TRBJ1-5 gives the whole variable domain NAGVMQNPRHLVRRRGQEARLRCSPMKGHSHVYWYRQLPEEGLKFMVYLQKENIIDESGMPKERFSAEFPKEGPSILRIQQVVRGDSAAYFCASSDRDVTQPQHFGDGTRLSIL.

This sequence joins TRBV11-2 and TRBJ1-2; 8 nucleotides agree with TRBD1. Germline V gene data show CDR1 as SGHAT and CDR2 as FQNNGV. The V segment lost 1 base and the J segment 6 bases; nucleotides outside the gene matches: 4. CDR3 length equals 14 residues. The CDR3 coding sequence is TGTGCCAGCAGCTTAGGACAGGGGAGGAATGGCTACACCTTC. It is translated as CASSLGQGRNGYTF.

This chain links TRBV5-4 with TRBJ2-3; 8 bases align to TRBD1. The CDR3 covers 16 residues. Unmatched junction bases numbered 7, after V lost 0 bases and J lost 4 bases. Germline V gives CDR1 SGHNT, CDR2 YYREEE (reference sequence). The CDR3 DNA follows: TGTGCCAGCAGCTTGGCGGCAGGGGGCATGGCAGATACGCAGTATTTT. Its translation is CASSLAAGGMADTQYF.

This chain joins TRBV6-5 and TRBJ2-1, with a possible D match to TRBD1 (6 bases). Germline CDR1 reads MNHEY; CDR2 reads SVGAGI. This CDR3 contains 15 residues. Trimming stripped 6 bases from V and 0 bases from J, with 12 bases between. The CDR3 spells CASSRDTSSYNEQFF. DNA for the CDR3: TGTGCCAGCAGCCGGGACACGAGCTCCTACAATGAGCAGTTCTTC.

The chain combines TRBV25-1 with TRBJ2-1; TRBD1 matches 9 bases. In germline, CDR1 is MGHDK, CDR2 SYGVNS. The junction had 12 bases not matched to a gene; V was cut back by 6 bases and J by 9 bases. The CDR3 totals 15 residues. The CDR3 DNA sequence: TGTGCCAGCAGGGACAGACAGGGGGGGCAAGGTGAGCAGTTCTTC. It specifies CASRDRQGGQGEQFF.

The J gene is TRBJ1-2, the V gene TRBV28; D unresolved. The CDR3 extends over 15 amino acids. The ends were cut back, 1 base at V and 3 bases at J, with 12 bases in the middle. From germline, CDR1 is MDHEN and CDR2 SYDVKM. The CDR3 coding sequence is TGTGCCAGCAGTTTATTGTGGGAGGATGACTATGGCTACACCTTC. It yields the protein CASSLLWEDDYGYTF.

Details on this clone: Without the conserved terminal phenylalanine or tryptophan, this CDR3 likely stems from a read error. Because the CDR3's place on the DNA is in doubt, the DNA is left out and the CDR3 is given as listed by TCRdb. The chain combines TRBV11-1 with TRBJ1-1. Germline V gene data show CDR1 as SGHAT and CDR2 as FQDESV (reference sequence). Including both end residues, the CDR3 is 14 amino acids long. The CDR3 sequence is CASSSQQGGRSVTV.

The genes are TRBV19 and TRBJ2-7; D remains unclear. The CDR3 runs to 14 residues. Germline V lookup: CDR1 LNHDA, CDR2 SQIVND (reference sequence). The V gene lost 5 bases and the J gene lost 2 bases, with 13 bases spanning the gap. The CDR3 DNA reads TGTGCCAGTAGTGGTCGTCCCGGTCCCTACGAGCAGTACTTC. It yields the protein CASSGRPGPYEQYF. The full variable domain, in which reference TRBV19 and TRBJ2-7 provide the parts outside the CDR3, is DGGITQSPKYLFRKEGQNVTLSCEQNLNHDAMYWYRQDPGQGLRLIYYSQIVNDFQKGDIAEGYSVSREKKESFPLTVTSAQKNPTAFYLCASSGRPGPYEQYFGPGTRLTVT.

V gene TRBV9 combines with J gene TRBJ2-2; a weak D match, TRBD2 (5 bases). The V and J ends lost 0 bases and 1 base respectively, with 10 bases between them. Germline CDR1 and CDR2: SGDLS and YYNGEE. CDR3 length: 16 residues. The CDR3 DNA reads TGTGCCAGCAGCGTAGTTGCCGGGGTGAACACCGGGGAGCTGTTTTTT. This encodes CASSVVAGVNTGELFF.

The gene calls are TRBV9 and TRBJ2-7; D remains unclear. The CDR3 covers 14 residues. V was trimmed by 1 base and J by 3 bases, leaving 11 bases between them. Germline V gene data show CDR1 as SGDLS and CDR2 as YYNGEE. The CDR3 DNA sequence: TGTGCCAGCAGCGTACTCGGAGAGAACTACGAGCAGTACTTC. As protein: CASSVLGENYEQYF. Supplemented by reference TRBV9 and TRBJ2-7, the full variable domain reads DSGVTQTPKHLITATGQRVTLRCSPRSGDLSVYWYQQSLDQGLQFLIQYYNGEERAKGNILERFSAQQFPDLHSELNLSSLELGDSALYFCASSVLGENYEQYFGPGTRLTVT.

The chain employs TRBV4-1 and TRBJ2-5; TRBD2 matches at 10 bases. V lost 0 bases and J lost 5; bases outside the gene matches: 9. Germline assignment: CDR1 MGHRA and CDR2 YSYEKL. The CDR3 contains 17 residues. The CDR3 nucleotides read TGCGCCAGCAGCCAAGATCGAGCGGGAGGGCCCCTGGAGACCCAGTACTTC. Its protein is CASSQDRAGGPLETQYF.

The chain carries TRBV7-9 and TRBJ2-3, with D possibly being TRBD2 (7 bases). Germline loops: CDR1 SEHNR, CDR2 FQNEAQ (reference sequence). Trimming removed 4 bases from V and 5 bases from J, with 22 bases in between. The CDR3 covers 17 residues. CDR3 amino acids: CASSSLLRGRAKDTQYF. The CDR3 region has the DNA TGTGCCAGCAGCTCTCTCCTTAGGGGGAGGGCCAAAGATACGCAGTATTTT.

This clone was detected a few times. The chain couples TRBV6-5 to TRBJ1-6, with 10 bases fitting TRBD1. The length of the CDR3 is 13 residues. Germline V gene data show CDR1 as MNHEY and CDR2 as SVGAGI. The V and J ends lost 8 bases and 9 bases, in that order; junction bases with no gene match: 4. The CDR3 spells CASGDRGFSPLHF. For the CDR3, the DNA is TGTGCCAGCGGGGACAGGGGCTTTTCACCCCTCCACTTT.

This rearrangement joins TRBV7-2 to TRBJ1-2; maybe TRBD1 (5 bases). V shed 5 bases and J shed 2 bases, with 15 bases lying between them. The CDR3 extends over 15 amino acids. Per germline, CDR1 SGHTA and CDR2 FQGNSA. CDR3 nucleotide sequence: TGTGCCAGCAGCCGTTGGGAGGGGTTAAACTATGGCTACACCTTC. Translated: CASSRWEGLNYGYTF.

J is TRBJ1-5 and V is TRBV27; D perhaps matches TRBD1 (6 bases). V lost 6 bases to trimming and J lost 2 bases, with 14 bases between them. The length of the CDR3 is 15 residues. From germline, CDR1 is MNHEY and CDR2 SMNVEV (reference sequence). CDR3 region: CASRLWGQGNQPQHF. CDR3 DNA sequence: TGTGCCAGCAGGCTCTGGGGGCAAGGCAATCAGCCCCAGCATTTT.

CDR3 in amino acids: CASSLSGTDFGEQYF. The CDR3 DNA reads TGTGCCAGCAGCTTATCCGGGACTGACTTTGGCGAGCAGTACTTC. This rearrangement joins TRBV7-2 to TRBJ2-7, with D possibly being TRBD2 (6 bases). The germline V gene encodes CDR1 SGHTA and CDR2 FQGNSA. Trimming left V 2 bases short and J 6 bases short, with 17 bases between. The CDR3 is 15 amino acids.

This chain uses TRBV5-4 with TRBJ2-1, with 10 bases fitting TRBD1. The germline CDR1 and CDR2 sequences are SGHNT and YYREEE (reference sequence). V was clipped by 4 bases and J by 8 bases; unmatched bases: 9. This CDR3 contains 15 residues. Here the CDR3 reads CASSRQMTGGDEQFF. The CDR3 bases are TGTGCCAGCAGCCGGCAAATGACAGGGGGCGATGAGCAGTTCTTC.

The chain joins TRBV7-6 to TRBJ2-7; D might be TRBD2 (6 bases). V shed 5 bases and J shed 2 bases, with 19 bases lying between them. Germline CDR1 is SGHVS and CDR2 is FNYEAQ. The CDR3 spans 16 residues. The CDR3 DNA sequence: TGTGCCAGCAGCCTGGTGGGGGGTCAGGAACCCTACGAGCAGTACTTC. Protein product: CASSLVGGQEPYEQYF.

The chain couples TRBV9 to TRBJ2-5; 8 bases align to TRBD2. The ends lost 4 bases at V and 4 bases at J; junction bases unmatched: 6. The length of the CDR3 is 14 residues. Germline V gives CDR1 SGDLS, CDR2 YYNGEE. The chain's CDR3 is CASSLSGAGETQYF. The CDR3 nucleotides are TGTGCCAGCAGCCTTAGCGGGGCTGGAGAGACCCAGTACTTC.

The V gene is TRBV6-7, the J gene TRBJ1-2; D remains ambiguous. TRBV6-7 has ORF status, its function being uncertain. Between the trimmed V and J ends, which lost 7 bases and 7 bases, there was a span of 19 bases. This CDR3 contains 14 residues. The CDR3 region has the DNA TGTGCCAGCACTCAAATTGGCAACCATCGTGGCTACACCTTC. It is translated as CASTQIGNHRGYTF.

The chain employs TRBV24-1 and TRBJ1-1; D gene unclear. Trimming stripped 0 bases from V and 6 bases from J, with 16 bases between. Germline V gene data show CDR1 as KGHDR and CDR2 as SFDVKD. The CDR3 covers 16 residues. The CDR3 DNA reads TGTGCCACCAGTGATTTGTTTGCCTCCACGGAGGCTGAAGCTTTCTTT. It translates to CATSDLFASTEAEAFF.

The chain employs TRBV29-1 and TRBJ1-5, with 9 bases matching TRBD1. CDR3 size: 13 residues. Trimming at V came to 5 bases and at J to 7 bases, leaving 6 bases not matched to a gene. CDR1 is SQVTM, CDR2 ANQGSEA, per germline. The CDR3 here is CSVLDRGGQPQHF. The CDR3 coding sequence is TGCAGCGTTTTGGACAGGGGAGGACAGCCCCAGCATTTT.

The chain combines TRBV12-5 with TRBJ2-1; D is unclear. V lost 2 bases, J lost 10 bases, and 12 bases lay in between. Germline V gene sequence: CDR1 LGHNT, CDR2 FRNRAP. This CDR3 region has 13 residues. The DNA for the CDR3 is TGTGCTAGTGGTTTGCTCCAGACCGGGGAGCAGTTCTTC. Protein: CASGLLQTGEQFF.

This sequence joins TRBV7-2 and TRBJ1-2; D possibly corresponds to TRBD1 (6 bases). V was pared by 7 bases and J by 6 bases, with 15 bases between. Germline loops: CDR1 SGHTA, CDR2 FQGNSA. There are 13 residues in the CDR3. The CDR3 DNA reads TGTGCCAGCACCCTACAGGGCAAAGATGGCTACACCTTC. Amino acids: CASTLQGKDGYTF.

The chain is built from TRBV5-4 and TRBJ2-1, with TRBD2 matching over 10 bases. The J segment lost 4 bases and the V segment lost 4 bases, leaving 5 bases of the junction unmatched. The germline V gene has CDR1 SGHNT and CDR2 YYREEE (reference sequence). The CDR3 spans 15 residues. CDR3 coding DNA: TGTGCCAGCAGCGAAGCGGGGGGGCAGTACAATGAGCAGTTCTTC. Translated, it gives CASSEAGGQYNEQFF.